This TCR beta chain was documented in a study of shared clonotypes between healthy human individuals. Across the study: Donor ages ranged 18 to 49 years: a couple of women, a few men.

The study ran the assay at deep level. Using immunoSEQ multiplex PCR, the repertoire was profiled, and TCRdb retains in-frame clones only, with some absent. The data contain about 490,000 clones, more than 75% of them singletons. All donors qualified as healthy HIV-negative adults and had experienced no recent acute infections or vaccinations. The CDR3 runs 16 residues. V was pared by 4 bases and J by 1 base, with 7 bases of the junction left unmatched. Germline assignment: CDR1 SGHRS and CDR2 YFSETQ. The sequenced sample consisted of PBMCs. This clonotype was obtained from a woman in her thirties or forties in good health. Some clones in this sample may be carry-over from other donors' samples. The V call is TRBV5-1, the J call TRBJ2-2; 7 nucleotides match TRBD2. CDR3 in DNA: TGCGCCAGCAGCCGGGACTACCCAGAGAACACCGGGGAGCTGTTTTTT. Protein product: CASSRDYPENTGELFF.